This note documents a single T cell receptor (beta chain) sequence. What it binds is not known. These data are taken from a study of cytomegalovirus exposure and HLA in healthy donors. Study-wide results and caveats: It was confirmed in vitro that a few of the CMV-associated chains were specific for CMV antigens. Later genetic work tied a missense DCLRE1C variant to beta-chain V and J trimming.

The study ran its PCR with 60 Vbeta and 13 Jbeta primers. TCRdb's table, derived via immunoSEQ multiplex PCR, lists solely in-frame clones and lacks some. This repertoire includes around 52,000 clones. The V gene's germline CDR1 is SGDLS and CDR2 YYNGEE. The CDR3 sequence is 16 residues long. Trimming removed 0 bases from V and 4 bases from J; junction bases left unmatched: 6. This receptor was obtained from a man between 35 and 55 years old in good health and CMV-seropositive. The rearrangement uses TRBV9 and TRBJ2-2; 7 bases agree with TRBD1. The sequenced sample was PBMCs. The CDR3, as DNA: TGTGCCAGCAGCGTAGGACGACAGGGAGCCACCGGGGAGCTGTTTTTT. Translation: CASSVGRQGATGELFF.